These 23 T cell receptor beta chains were sequenced from one sample in a study of T cell responses to AZD1222 COVID-19 vaccine (dated by TCRdb to about 2021). The sample's time point label, in plain terms: baseline before first vaccination. Preparation of the library involved the immunoSEQ multiplex PCR assay. Entries here come from immuneACCESS through TCRdb and include only in-frame sequences with V and J called. Some clones fail to appear in such tables; in the studies checked, an unresolved V gene covers under half of the shortfall, and the cause of the remainder is unknown. In all, the sample holds fewer than 120,000 clones, and approximately 90% of those were seen once. The top ten clones comprise over 6.5% of the sample. The source material was peripheral blood, sampled on day 0 of AZD1222 vaccination. The source is an adult in good health.

The chain uses TRBV13 and TRBJ1-3; D not certain. Germline V lookup: CDR1 PRHDT, CDR2 FYEKMQ (reference sequence). This CDR3 is 15 amino acids long. Trimming removed 0 bases from V and 4 bases from J, with 10 bases in between. In nucleotides, the CDR3 is TGTGCCAGCAGCTTAGGCAGTACTCTGGGAAACACCATATATTTT. It translates to CASSLGSTLGNTIYF.

The rearrangement links TRBV3-1 (or the pseudogene TRBV3-2) to TRBJ2-1, with D perhaps TRBD2 (6 bases). V gave up 3 bases and J gave up 4 bases, with 22 bases separating them. The CDR3 is 18 residues long. Germline CDR1 LGHDT, CDR2 YNNKEL (reference sequence). CDR3 DNA: TGTGCCAGCAGCCAGCATGGAGAGCGGGCCGGGACGTACAATGAGCAGTTCTTC. This sequence encodes CASSQHGERAGTYNEQFF.

CDR3 coding DNA: TGTGCCAGCAGTGGGGTTTGGGGCAATGAGCAGTTCTTC. It yields the protein CASSGVWGNEQFF. The V call is TRBV5-8, the J call TRBJ2-1; no definite D call. The germline V and J ends were trimmed by 5 bases and 6 bases, with 12 bases remaining between them. Germline lookup yields CDR1 SGHTS and CDR2 YDEGEE. The CDR3 contains 13 residues.

The rearrangement joins TRBV28 to TRBJ2-5; a weak D match, TRBD2 (6 bases). CDR3 length equals 13 residues. Germline lookup yields CDR1 MDHEN and CDR2 SYDVKM. The V gene lost 5 bases and the J gene lost 10 bases, with 17 bases spanning the gap. The CDR3, as DNA: TGTGCCAGCAGTCGGGACTTCCCTGGAGACCAGTACTTC. It is translated as CASSRDFPGDQYF.

The genes are TRBV24-1 and TRBJ1-3, with D unresolved. The CDR3 totals 14 residues. The V gene lost 1 base and the J gene lost 4 bases, with 7 bases spanning the gap. Germline V lookup: CDR1 KGHDR, CDR2 SFDVKD. The CDR3 spells CATSDFPWGNTIYF. In nucleotides, the CDR3 is TGTGCCACCAGTGATTTTCCATGGGGAAACACCATATATTTT.

The rearrangement joins TRBV6-5 to TRBJ2-7; D is perhaps TRBD1 or TRBD2 (5 bases each). This CDR3 has 11 amino acids. Germline V gene lookup returns CDR1 MNHEY and CDR2 SVGAGI. V gave up 6 bases and J gave up 6 bases, with 9 bases separating them. The CDR3 sequence: CASRGVAEQYF. CDR3 DNA: TGTGCCAGCAGGGGGGTGGCCGAGCAGTACTTC.

The V call is TRBV9, the J call TRBJ1-3; D gene ambiguous. Trimming left V 4 bases short and J 0 bases short, with 14 bases between. The CDR3 length is 16 residues. From germline, CDR1 is SGDLS and CDR2 YYNGEE. The CDR3 protein is CASSPFGSDSGNTIYF. As DNA, the CDR3 is TGTGCCAGCAGCCCCTTCGGCTCAGACTCTGGAAACACCATATATTTT.

The chain couples TRBV18 to TRBJ2-3, with D perhaps TRBD1 (6 bases). Trimming left V 5 bases short and J 5 bases short, with 8 bases between. The CDR3 is made up of 12 amino acids. Germline CDR1 and CDR2: KGHSH and LQKENI. The CDR3 here is CASSSQGDTQYF. In DNA, the CDR3 is TGTGCCAGCTCATCACAGGGAGATACGCAGTATTTT.

The chain links TRBV2 to TRBJ1-2, with D unclear. The ends were cut back, 8 bases at V and 6 bases at J, with 10 bases in the middle. The CDR3 is made up of 11 amino acids. CDR1 is SNHLY, CDR2 FYNNEI, per germline. This chain's CDR3 is CASSETDGYTF. CDR3 bases: TGTGCCAGCTCGGAGACGGATGGCTACACCTTC.

The CDR3 loop is CSVIFGQDGFGYTF. CDR3 nucleotides: TGCAGCGTCATCTTTGGACAGGATGGCTTTGGCTACACCTTC. The J gene is TRBJ1-2, the V gene TRBV29-1, with TRBD1 matching over 7 bases. The CDR3 totals 14 residues. Germline-derived CDR1 and CDR2 are SQVTM and ANQGSEA. V dropped 6 bases and J dropped 7; count of bases not matched to a gene: 14.

The rearrangement links TRBV5-4 to TRBJ1-1; tentative D call: TRBD1 (5 bases). Trimming took off 1 base at V and 1 base at J, with 11 bases between the two ends. The germline CDR1 and CDR2 sequences are SGHNT and YYREEE (reference sequence). The CDR3 length is 15 residues. The CDR3 here is CASSLQQGSNTEAFF. The CDR3 nucleotides are TGTGCCAGCAGCTTGCAGCAGGGATCGAACACTGAAGCTTTCTTT.

Written as DNA, the CDR3 is TGTGCCAGCAGGAACCACAGAGGGGACAATTCACCCCTCCACTTT. Its translation is CASRNHRGDNSPLHF. The V and J genes are TRBV7-9 and TRBJ1-6, with TRBD1 as a possible D gene (5 bases). The CDR3 has 15 amino acids. Trimming shortened V by 6 bases and J by 7 bases, and 16 bases separated the two germline ends. CDR1 and CDR2 from the germline V gene are SEHNR and FQNEAQ (reference sequence).

This clone was seen only once. The rearrangement joins TRBV3-1 (or the pseudogene TRBV3-2) to TRBJ2-2; 8 positions agree with TRBD1. The J segment lost 5 bases and the V segment lost 7 bases, leaving 3 bases of the junction unmatched. This CDR3 has 13 residues. Per germline, CDR1 LGHDT and CDR2 YNNKEL (reference sequence). The CDR3 here is CASTRTGTGELFF. In DNA form, the CDR3 reads TGTGCCAGCACCCGGACAGGGACCGGGGAGCTGTTTTTT.

The genes are TRBV7-9 and TRBJ1-3; D is undetermined. Germline loops: CDR1 SEHNR, CDR2 FQNEAQ (reference sequence). Deletions cut 3 bases from V and 0 bases from J, with 9 bases between. The CDR3 runs 15 residues. The CDR3 is CASSLGKFSGNTIYF. CDR3 DNA sequence: TGTGCCAGCAGCTTGGGCAAATTCTCTGGAAACACCATATATTTT.

The table lists this clone with a count of one. This chain uses TRBV18 with TRBJ2-4, with D maybe TRBD2 (5 bases). Germline values: CDR1 KGHSH, CDR2 LQKENI. V was pared by 2 bases and J by 1 base, with 6 bases between. CDR3 length equals 14 residues. As DNA, the CDR3 is TGTGCCAGCTCACCAGGCGGGGCCAAAAACATTCAGTACTTC. As protein: CASSPGGAKNIQYF.

V is TRBV7-7 and J is TRBJ2-2; 7 bases agree with TRBD1. Losses at the gene ends were 4 bases for V and 0 bases for J; bases not matched to a gene: 2. Germline values: CDR1 SSHAT, CDR2 FNYEAQ (reference sequence). This CDR3 has 15 residues. CDR3 loop: CASSWDSPNTGELFF. DNA of the CDR3: TGTGCCAGCAGCTGGGACAGTCCGAACACCGGGGAGCTGTTTTTT.

V and J are TRBV7-8 and TRBJ1-3; unclear D gene. Germline loops: CDR1 SGHVS, CDR2 FQNEAQ. Deletions cut 0 bases from V and 1 base from J, with 7 bases between. The CDR3 runs 15 residues. CDR3 nucleotides: TGTGCCAGCAGCTTAGCGACGGCTTCTGGAAACACCATATATTTT. Translation gives CASSLATASGNTIYF.

This chain links TRBV10-3 with TRBJ1-5, with D uncertain. Germline CDR1 is ENHRY and CDR2 is SYGVKD. The CDR3 extends over 15 amino acids. Trimming took 2 bases from V and 5 from J, leaving 13 bases between them. The CDR3 DNA follows: TGTGCCATCAGTGAGGACGTGACACCTTATCAGCCCCAGCATTTT. It yields the protein CAISEDVTPYQPQHF.

The V and J genes are TRBV30 and TRBJ1-2; 9 bases fit TRBD1. The CDR3 sequence is 14 residues long. Looked up from germline, CDR1 is GTSNPN and CDR2 is SVGIG (reference sequence). Unmatched junction bases numbered 7, after V lost 5 bases and J lost 3 bases. In DNA, the CDR3 is TGTGCCTGGGCCCCGGGACAGGGTTACTATGGCTACACCTTC. Translation gives CAWAPGQGYYGYTF.

The chain has TRBV5-1 and TRBJ2-5; D possibly uses TRBD1 or TRBD2 (5 bases each). This CDR3 region has 14 residues. Between the trimmed V and J ends, which lost 3 bases and 2 bases, there was a span of 11 bases. Germline lookup yields CDR1 SGHRS and CDR2 YFSETQ. CDR3 in DNA: TGCGCCAGCAGCTGGGGGTTCAGTCAAGAGACCCAGTACTTC. Translating it yields CASSWGFSQETQYF.

Worth noting for this clone: It is likely a read error, because the conserved phenylalanine at the end of the CDR3 is missing. The DNA is left out, because the CDR3 cannot be placed on it with certainty; the CDR3 is given as TCRdb lists it. The chain recombines TRBV27 with TRBJ1-2. The CDR3 totals 10 residues, both ends included. Germline V lookup: CDR1 MNHEY, CDR2 SMNVEV (reference sequence). The CDR3 loop reads CASSFHPAYK.

This chain connects TRBV2 to TRBJ1-5; TRBD1 might be the D (6 bases). Per the germline V gene, CDR1 is SNHLY and CDR2 is FYNNEI. Trimming took off 4 bases at V and 2 bases at J, with 9 bases between the two ends. The CDR3 has 14 residues. This CDR3 reads CASSVAGGNQPQHF. The CDR3, as DNA: TGTGCCAGCAGTGTGGCAGGGGGCAATCAGCCCCAGCATTTT.

The chain joins TRBV14 to TRBJ1-2; no firm D call. This CDR3 contains 13 residues. Trimming removed 2 bases from V and 0 bases from J, with 4 bases in between. Germline-derived CDR1 and CDR2 are SGHDN and FVKESK. CDR3 amino acids: CASSQTANYGYTF. As DNA, the CDR3 is TGTGCCAGCAGCCAAACAGCTAACTATGGCTACACCTTC. Drawing the rest from reference TRBV14 and TRBJ1-2, the complete variable domain is EAGVTQFPSHSVIEKGQTVTLRCDPISGHDNLYWYRRVMGKEIKFLLHFVKESKQDESGMPNNRFLAERTGGTYSTLKVQPAELEDSGVYFCASSQTANYGYTFGSGTRLTVV.